This T cell receptor beta chain appears in the sequencing data of a study of beta chain features in type 1 diabetes. CDR3 length: 13 residues. Trimming pared 5 bases from V and 4 bases from J, leaving 11 bases between. Germline CDR1 reads MNHEY; CDR2 reads SMNVEV (reference sequence). All of the isolated RNA was reverse transcribed, so expressed TCRB transcripts were sequenced. Here immunoSEQ multiplex PCR was the method, and the copy in TCRdb shows in-frame clones only, minus some. This repertoire shows a few hundred thousand clones, 13% to 15% found once; its top ten account for about 0.015%. In regard to this clone: Its matching antigen is unknown.

The study's findings and limits: For Type 1 diabetes patients, all four CD4+ subsets carried TCRB CDR3s that were moderately but significantly shorter.

Material: naive CD4+ T cells from blood. The chain links TRBV27 to TRBJ1-2, with unresolved D. The origin of this receptor is a man aged 30 to 45 with type 1 diabetes. CDR3 loop: CASSVRAGYGYTF. The CDR3 bases are TGTGCCAGCAGTGTACGGGCGGGCTATGGCTACACCTTC.